Listed here are 27 T cell receptor beta chains from one sample, sequenced in a study of cytomegalovirus exposure and HLA in healthy donors. Produced via immunoSEQ multiplex PCR; TCRdb's table is partial and in-frame only. The table includes roughly 50,000 clones, 75% to 95% detected once. Sequencing input: PBMCs. These receptors all stem from a man between 18 and 35 years old in good health and CMV-seronegative.

The chain links TRBV5-1 to TRBJ2-7; 14 nucleotides agree with TRBD2. CDR1 is SGHRS and CDR2 is YFSETQ in the germline V gene. This CDR3 contains 15 residues. Germline trimming cut 4 bases from V and 4 bases from J; bases unmatched to any gene: 4. DNA for the CDR3: TGCGCCAGCAGCGAAGGGACTAGCGGGAGTTACGAGCAGTACTTC. Protein: CASSEGTSGSYEQYF.

This clone was recorded once. The rearrangement joins TRBV19 to TRBJ1-5; the match to TRBD1 covers 7 bases. The germline CDR1 and CDR2 sequences are LNHDA and SQIVND (reference sequence). The CDR3 length is 14 residues. V shed 3 bases, J shed 3 bases, and the junction held 2 bases outside the gene matches. The CDR3 coding sequence is TGTGCCAGTAGTATCAGGGGGGACAATCAGCCCCAGCATTTT. Its protein is CASSIRGDNQPQHF.

This sequence joins TRBV28 and TRBJ2-2; TRBD1 matches at 7 bases. The trim removed 5 bases at V and 3 bases at J, leaving 9 bases unmatched. CDR3 length: 16 amino acids. The germline CDR1 and CDR2 sequences are MDHEN and SYDVKM. CDR3 region: CASSTPGTAHTGELFF. CDR3 in DNA: TGTGCCAGCAGTACGCCCGGGACAGCACACACCGGGGAGCTGTTTTTT.

The chain uses TRBV28 and TRBJ1-5; D is possibly TRBD1 (5 bases). The V end lost 3 bases, the J end lost 4 bases, and 13 bases lay between the germline ends. Germline lookup yields CDR1 MDHEN and CDR2 SYDVKM. The CDR3 has 15 residues. This CDR3 is CASSFLDSLNQPQHF. CDR3 nucleotides: TGTGCCAGCAGTTTCCTCGACAGCCTAAATCAGCCCCAGCATTTT.

The rearrangement joins TRBV30 to TRBJ2-7; 7 bases fit TRBD2. The germline CDR1 and CDR2 sequences are GTSNPN and SVGIG (reference sequence). This CDR3 has 14 amino acids. J lost 3 bases, V lost 2 bases, and 7 bases had no gene match. The CDR3 region is CAWSRGGEGYEQYF. In nucleotides, the CDR3 is TGTGCCTGGAGTCGTGGGGGGGAAGGCTACGAGCAGTACTTC.

In nucleotides, the CDR3 is TGTGCCAGCAGCTTAAGCGACGGTACCTACGAGCAGTACTTC. Translation: CASSLSDGTYEQYF. The chain links TRBV7-2 to TRBJ2-7, with D hard to call. From germline, CDR1 is SGHTA and CDR2 FQGNSA. This CDR3 comprises 14 residues. Trimming took off 2 bases at V and 2 bases at J, with 10 bases between the two ends.

This clone has a single count. The rearrangement uses TRBV28 and TRBJ2-2, with TRBD2 matching 14 bases. Trimming removed 6 bases from V and 7 bases from J; junction bases left unmatched: 10. The V gene's germline CDR1 is MDHEN and CDR2 SYDVKM. CDR3 length: 17 residues. The CDR3 DNA follows: TGTGCCAGCAGATCCCCGGGACTAGCGGGAGTAAACGGGGAGCTGTTTTTT. Translation: CASRSPGLAGVNGELFF.

J is TRBJ2-7 and V is TRBV10-2; 11 bases align to TRBD2. Germline V CDR1 and CDR2: WSHSY, SAAADI. The CDR3 covers 17 residues. V lost 0 bases, J lost 7 bases, and 11 bases stayed unmatched. CDR3 amino acids: CASSESSTSGSRGEQYF. The CDR3 DNA reads TGCGCCAGCAGTGAGTCTAGTACTAGCGGGAGTCGGGGTGAGCAGTACTTC.

This clone was found once. The chain employs TRBV27 and TRBJ2-7, with D maybe TRBD1 (5 bases). Per germline, CDR1 MNHEY and CDR2 SMNVEV (reference sequence). The CDR3 length is 13 residues. Trimming removed 2 bases from V and 4 bases from J, with 9 bases in between. CDR3 bases: TGTGCCAGCAGTTTAATTGCAGGGTACGAGCAGTACTTC. It codes for CASSLIAGYEQYF.

The chain carries TRBV13 and TRBJ2-5; TRBD2 agrees at 9 bases. This CDR3 region has 17 residues. Losses at the gene ends were 1 base for V and 4 bases for J; bases not matched to a gene: 10. The germline V gene encodes CDR1 PRHDT and CDR2 FYEKMQ (reference sequence). CDR3 sequence: CASSLEREDSGPETQYF. The CDR3 DNA follows: TGTGCCAGCAGCTTAGAGCGGGAGGACTCCGGGCCAGAGACCCAGTACTTC. Looking up the rest from reference TRBV13 and TRBJ2-5 gives the full variable domain: AAGVIQSPRHLIKEKRETATLKCYPIPRHDTVYWYQQGPGQDPQFLISFYEKMQSDKGSIPDRFSAQQFSDYHSELNMSSLELGDSALYFCASSLEREDSGPETQYFGPGTRLLVL.

This clone has a single count. The chain combines TRBV19 with TRBJ1-5; D not certain. The CDR3 is made up of 18 amino acids. V dropped 4 bases and J dropped 6 bases, with 25 bases sitting between them. CDR1 is LNHDA, CDR2 SQIVND, per germline (reference sequence). The CDR3 here is CASSTGTQAISKVQPQHF. CDR3 DNA sequence: TGTGCCAGTAGTACGGGAACTCAGGCCATCTCAAAGGTTCAGCCCCAGCATTTT.

This clone was seen more than once but under ten times. The chain links TRBV30 to TRBJ2-1; 11 bases map to TRBD2. The CDR3 length is 15 residues. Germline V CDR1 and CDR2: GTSNPN, SVGIG (reference sequence). After removal of 2 bases from V and 4 bases from J, the junction contained 4 bases not matched to a gene. In DNA, the CDR3 is TGTGCCTGGAGTCGGACTAGCGGGCGATACAATGAGCAGTTCTTC. Its protein is CAWSRTSGRYNEQFF.

The rearrangement uses TRBV4-1 and TRBJ1-2; 9 positions match TRBD1. The CDR3 sequence is 13 residues long. Losses at the gene ends were 4 bases for V and 7 bases for J; bases not matched to a gene: 4. CDR1 and CDR2 (germline): MGHRA, YSYEKL. CDR3 nucleotide sequence: TGCGCCAGCAGCCCACAGGGGGCAGGTGGCTACACCTTC. Its translation is CASSPQGAGGYTF.

The rearrangement uses TRBV9 and TRBJ1-5; D may be TRBD1 (6 bases). Trimming shortened V by 0 bases and J by 3 bases, and 10 bases separated the two germline ends. This CDR3 is built from 15 residues. From germline, CDR1 is SGDLS and CDR2 YYNGEE. The CDR3 bases are TGTGCCAGCAGCGTAGGTTGGGACACCAATCAGCCCCAGCATTTT. Translation gives CASSVGWDTNQPQHF.

V is TRBV7-9 and J is TRBJ1-1, with D unclear. The CDR3 is 13 residues long. V lost 0 bases, J lost 8 bases, and 10 bases lay in between. The V gene's germline CDR1 is SEHNR and CDR2 FQNEAQ (reference sequence). The CDR3 reads CASSLASAAEAFF. The CDR3, as DNA: TGTGCCAGCAGCTTAGCGTCAGCAGCGGAAGCTTTCTTT.

The chain has TRBV6-5 and TRBJ1-2, with D possibly TRBD1 on 5 matching bases. CDR1 MNHEY and CDR2 SVGAGI come from the germline V gene. CDR3 length: 14 amino acids. V lost 2 bases, J lost 8 bases, and 15 bases lay in between. The CDR3 DNA is TGTGCCAGCAGTTACGCCGTCCGGGGGAGAGGCTACACCTTC. Amino acids: CASSYAVRGRGYTF.

The chain joins TRBV2 to TRBJ2-4; D is perhaps TRBD1 (5 bases). Germline CDR1 is SNHLY and CDR2 is FYNNEI. The length of the CDR3 is 13 residues. Trimming shortened V by 4 bases and J by 7 bases, and 11 bases separated the two germline ends. The CDR3 region is CASSVDRANIQYF. Here the CDR3 DNA reads TGTGCCAGCAGTGTCGACAGAGCTAACATTCAGTACTTC.

The chain links TRBV5-6 to TRBJ2-7; D unclear. CDR3 length: 13 residues. In germline, CDR1 is SGHDT, CDR2 YYEEEE. V dropped 4 bases and J dropped 1 base, with 9 bases sitting between them. DNA of the CDR3: TGTGCCAGCAGCGGAAGAGCGTCCTACGAGCAGTACTTC. This codes for CASSGRASYEQYF.

The chain recombines TRBV6-1 with TRBJ1-3; TRBD1 matches at 7 bases. Germline V gene data show CDR1 as MNHNS and CDR2 as SASEGT. Trimming took 6 bases from V and 2 from J; bases not matched to a gene: 7. CDR3 length equals 15 residues. CDR3 in amino acids: CASSRQGIPGNTIYF. In nucleotides, the CDR3 is TGTGCCAGCAGCCGACAGGGAATCCCTGGAAACACCATATATTTT.

CDR3 nucleotides: TGTGCCAGCTCACCCCCAGGGGACGAGCAGTACTTC. Its protein is CASSPPGDEQYF. The rearrangement joins TRBV18 to TRBJ2-7; possibly TRBD1 for D (6 bases). The CDR3 runs 12 residues. Germline V CDR1 and CDR2: KGHSH, LQKENI. Deletions cut 3 bases from V and 5 bases from J, with 8 bases between.

The chain carries TRBV19 and TRBJ2-2; 10 bases are a match to TRBD2. CDR1 LNHDA and CDR2 SQIVND come from the germline V gene (reference sequence). The CDR3 consists of 19 residues. Trimming removed 3 bases from V and 0 bases from J; junction bases left unmatched: 10. The DNA for the CDR3 is TGTGCCAGTAGTATTGGCACTAGCGGGATGGGCTCGAACACCGGGGAGCTGTTTTTT. Translated: CASSIGTSGMGSNTGELFF.

The CDR3 protein is CASSSGWPGTDTQYF. The CDR3 nucleotides are TGTGCCAGCAGCTCCGGTTGGCCAGGGACAGATACGCAGTATTTT. The chain carries TRBV7-2 and TRBJ2-3; possible D gene TRBD1, 5 bases. This CDR3 has 15 amino acids. Trimming took off 4 bases at V and 3 bases at J, with 14 bases between the two ends. The germline CDR1 and CDR2 sequences are SGHTA and FQGNSA.

The rearrangement links TRBV19 to TRBJ2-5; TRBD2 matches at 10 bases. With 0 bases clipped from V and 3 bases from J, the junction kept 1 base outside the gene matches. This CDR3 has 15 amino acids. Looked up from germline, CDR1 is LNHDA and CDR2 is SQIVND (reference sequence). The CDR3 DNA reads as TGTGCCAGTAGTATAGACACTAGCGGGGAAGAGACCCAGTACTTC. Translation gives CASSIDTSGEETQYF.

The chain has TRBV27 and TRBJ2-7; 11 positions agree with TRBD1. This CDR3 region has 13 residues. Trimming removed 4 bases from V and 6 bases from J; junction bases left unmatched: 2. Germline V CDR1 and CDR2: MNHEY, SMNVEV (reference sequence). The DNA of the CDR3 is TGTGCCAGCAGTTCGGACAGGGGGCGCGAGCAGTACTTC. It translates to CASSSDRGREQYF.

The chain combines TRBV2 with TRBJ1-5, with TRBD1 matching over 9 bases. This CDR3 is 15 amino acids long. In germline, CDR1 is SNHLY, CDR2 FYNNEI. Trimming at V came to 6 bases and at J to 2 bases, leaving 5 bases not matched to a gene. In nucleotides, the CDR3 is TGTGCCAGCAGACGGACAGGGGAGGGCAATCAGCCCCAGCATTTT. Translation: CASRRTGEGNQPQHF.

The V gene is TRBV29-1, the J gene TRBJ2-7; TRBD1 aligns across 10 bases. Per germline, CDR1 SQVTM and CDR2 ANQGSEA. With V trimmed by 7 bases and J by 3 bases, 12 bases remained unmatched. This CDR3 comprises 15 residues. The CDR3 DNA is TGCAGCGCCCTTTCCTCAGACAGGGGGCTCTACGAGCAGTACTTC. Translation gives CSALSSDRGLYEQYF.

The V gene is TRBV6-4, the J gene TRBJ2-2; the D gene is possibly TRBD1 (5 bases). The germline gives CDR1 MRHNA, CDR2 SNTAGT. This CDR3 is built from 13 residues. The V gene lost 0 bases and the J gene lost 6 bases, with 5 bases spanning the gap. CDR3 sequence reads: CASSDSGAGELFF. CDR3 coding DNA: TGTGCCAGCAGTGACTCAGGGGCCGGGGAGCTGTTTTTT.